Included here is one T cell receptor beta chain sequence, with context. This entry belongs to a study of shared clonotypes between healthy human individuals. As for the study in general: Donors, aged 18 to 49, were a couple of women and a few men.

V lost 1 base and J 4 bases, leaving 11 bases between the germline ends. Germline values: CDR1 SGHVS, CDR2 FNYEAQ. The CDR3 length is 15 residues. CD45RO-negative cells were positively selected for CCR7, leaving out terminally differentiated effector memory CD45RA+ cells. Each subset's genomic DNA was shared equally among a number of immunoSEQ plates. Each replicate PCR on the sorted subsets used 200 to 250 ng DNA (about 30,000 T cell genomes). TCRdb keeps only in-frame clones here, not all; method: immunoSEQ multiplex PCR. The data show hundreds of thousands of clones, roughly 95% seen once. Sequenced sample: naive CD8+ T cells sorted from blood. The chain joins TRBV7-6 to TRBJ1-5; no clear D gene. This clonotype originated in a woman aged 25 to 39 in good health. CDR3 DNA sequence: TGTGCCAGCAGCTTAGGGCGACGGGAAAATCAGCCCCAGCATTTT. It codes for CASSLGRRENQPQHF.